This entry lists 15 T cell receptor beta chains sequenced from one sample in a study of T cells in Graves' hyperthyroidism and ophthalmopathy. Amplification of TCR beta CDR3 regions used RNA as the template. Researchers ran a first-round RT-PCR on the TCR CDR3 using the HTBI primer set. Each CDR3 protein gets one entry after TCRdb re-called the multiplex PCR reads with MiXCR. Here the sample spans about 620,000 distinct CDR3 sequences, 15% to 20% being singletons. Input material: blood. Receptors were obtained from a woman in her 30s with Graves' hyperthyroidism.

This clonotype has a count of ten or more. The rearrangement links TRBV28 to TRBJ2-1, with 9 positions matching TRBD1. Germline CDR1 and CDR2: MDHEN and SYDVKM. The J segment lost 7 bases and the V segment lost 6 bases, leaving 10 bases of the junction unmatched. This CDR3 has 15 amino acids. The CDR3 reads CASRSGTGSLNEQFF. The CDR3 bases are TGTGCCAGCAGGTCCGGGACAGGGAGTTTGAATGAGCAGTTCTTC. The whole variable domain, filled in from reference TRBV28 and TRBJ2-1, reads DVKVTQSSRYLVKRTGEKVFLECVQDMDHENMFWYRQDPGLGLRLIYFSYDVKMKEKGDIPEGYSVSREKKERFSLILESASTNQTSMYLCASRSGTGSLNEQFFGPGTRLTVL.

The rearrangement joins TRBV29-1 to TRBJ2-4; D is possibly TRBD2 (5 bases). Looked up from germline, CDR1 is SQVTM and CDR2 is ANQGSEA. The CDR3 runs to 11 residues. Trimming took off 6 bases at V and 9 bases at J, with 12 bases between the two ends. CDR3 DNA sequence: TGCAGCGTCCCTCTACTAGGCATTCAGTACTTC. Amino acids: CSVPLLGIQYF.

The chain recombines TRBV11-2 with TRBJ2-1, with 12 bases matching TRBD2. Per the germline V gene, CDR1 is SGHAT and CDR2 is FQNNGV. The CDR3 loop spans 15 amino acids. Unmatched junction bases numbered 6, after V lost 3 bases and J lost 9 bases. The CDR3 is CASSLGLAGPPEQFF. In DNA, the CDR3 is TGTGCCAGCAGCTTGGGACTAGCGGGCCCCCCTGAGCAGTTCTTC.

This clonotype was detected ten times or more. V and J are TRBV19 and TRBJ1-1; D gene unclear. The CDR3 is 11 amino acids. V shed 8 bases and J shed 8 bases, with 12 bases lying between them. Germline CDR1 reads LNHDA; CDR2 reads SQIVND (reference sequence). The CDR3 is CASRAASEAFF. The CDR3 nucleotides read TGTGCCAGTCGGGCGGCGTCAGAAGCTTTCTTT.

The gene calls are TRBV5-6 and TRBJ2-6, with TRBD1 as a possible D gene (5 bases). CDR1 SGHDT and CDR2 YYEEEE come from the germline V gene. V gave up 1 base and J gave up 0 bases, with 14 bases separating them. CDR3 size: 18 residues. In DNA form, the CDR3 reads TGTGCCAGCAGCTTGTTCCGACAGCCCTACTCTGGGGCCAACGTCCTGACTTTC. This encodes CASSLFRQPYSGANVLTF.

There are many counts of this clonotype. The chain employs TRBV20-1 and TRBJ2-7; 8 bases match TRBD2. Trimming took 2 bases from V and 5 from J; bases not matched to a gene: 5. Germline V gene lookup returns CDR1 DFQATT and CDR2 SNEGSKA (reference sequence). The CDR3 covers 13 residues. This chain's CDR3 is CSARSGRVHEQYF. Here the CDR3 DNA reads TGCAGTGCTAGATCCGGGAGGGTTCACGAGCAGTACTTC.

This clonotype occurred many times. The chain combines TRBV27 with TRBJ1-1; D is perhaps TRBD1 (6 bases). Germline loops: CDR1 MNHEY, CDR2 SMNVEV (reference sequence). The CDR3 totals 13 residues. Trimming pared 3 bases from V and 4 bases from J, leaving 9 bases between. The CDR3 loop is CASSFLRGTEAFF. The CDR3 coding sequence is TGTGCCAGCAGTTTCCTCAGGGGCACTGAAGCTTTCTTT.

In its sample, this clonotype was seen many times. V is TRBV6-1 and J is TRBJ2-4; no firm D call. V lost 8 bases and J lost 0, with 20 bases in between. The CDR3 sequence is 17 residues long. Germline V gives CDR1 MNHNS, CDR2 SASEGT. The CDR3 nucleotides read TGTGCCAGCGAGAAGACGGTCGTACCGGGAGCCAAAAACATTCAGTACTTC. Its translation is CASEKTVVPGAKNIQYF.

The chain carries TRBV7-2 and TRBJ1-2, with D perhaps matching TRBD1 (5 bases). The CDR3 is 15 residues long. Trimming removed 1 base from V and 4 bases from J, with 13 bases in between. From germline, CDR1 is SGHTA and CDR2 FQGNSA. The CDR3 sequence is CASSLGLLGGYGYTF. In nucleotides, the CDR3 is TGTGCCAGCAGCTTAGGTCTCCTCGGGGGCTATGGCTACACCTTC.

Many counts were recorded for this clonotype. This sequence joins TRBV28 and TRBJ1-1; D is unclear. The V and J ends lost 2 bases and 2 bases respectively, with 12 bases between them. Germline CDR1 MDHEN, CDR2 SYDVKM. The CDR3 runs 15 residues. The CDR3 here is CASSLVGRFNTEAFF. The CDR3, as DNA: TGTGCCAGCAGTTTAGTGGGCAGGTTTAACACTGAAGCTTTCTTT.

This clonotype was detected ten times or more. This chain uses TRBV3-1 with TRBJ2-7; D is unclear. The CDR3 loop spans 13 amino acids. V was trimmed by 4 bases and J by 2 bases, leaving 9 bases between them. Germline assignment: CDR1 LGHDT and CDR2 YNNKEL (reference sequence). CDR3 amino acids: CASSPPGAYEQYF. CDR3 coding DNA: TGTGCCAGCAGCCCCCCCGGAGCCTACGAGCAGTACTTC.

This clonotype was found a few times. The chain employs TRBV5-1 and TRBJ2-5; TRBD1 or TRBD2 may be the D gene (5 bases each). The CDR3 extends over 16 amino acids. V gave up 0 bases and J gave up 1 base, with 13 bases separating them. Per the germline V gene, CDR1 is SGHRS and CDR2 is YFSETQ. CDR3 residues: CASSLVGGDPQETQYF. The CDR3 bases are TGCGCCAGCAGCTTGGTGGGTGGGGACCCCCAAGAGACCCAGTACTTC.

In its sample, this clonotype was seen many times. The rearrangement joins TRBV28 to TRBJ2-1; D not resolved. This CDR3 is built from 16 residues. Germline CDR1 and CDR2: MDHEN and SYDVKM. Trimming left V 5 bases short and J 6 bases short, with 20 bases between. CDR3 DNA: TGTGCCAGCAGTCTCAAGGGTGACCAGAGGAGCAATGAGCAGTTCTTC. Translated, it gives CASSLKGDQRSNEQFF.

This clonotype was detected ten times or more. The chain is built from TRBV2 and TRBJ1-5; D unclear. The CDR3 totals 14 residues. Germline V lookup: CDR1 SNHLY, CDR2 FYNNEI. V was clipped by 4 bases and J by 4 bases, with 11 bases between them. In DNA form, the CDR3 reads TGTGCCAGCAGTGGTAACCGGTTTAATCAGCCCCAGCATTTT. Translating gives CASSGNRFNQPQHF.

As regards this clonotype: A much larger clone sits a single nucleotide away, making a read error possible. V usage is TRBV15 and J usage is TRBJ2-7; TRBD2 matches 10 bases. CDR3 length: 15 residues. V gave up 3 bases and J gave up 3 bases; unmatched junction bases: 5. CDR1 is LNHNV, CDR2 YYDKDF, per germline (reference sequence). The CDR3 region is CATSRQLAGFYEQYF. CDR3 DNA sequence: TGTGCCACCAGCAGGCAACTAGCGGGGTTCTACGAGCAGTACTTC.